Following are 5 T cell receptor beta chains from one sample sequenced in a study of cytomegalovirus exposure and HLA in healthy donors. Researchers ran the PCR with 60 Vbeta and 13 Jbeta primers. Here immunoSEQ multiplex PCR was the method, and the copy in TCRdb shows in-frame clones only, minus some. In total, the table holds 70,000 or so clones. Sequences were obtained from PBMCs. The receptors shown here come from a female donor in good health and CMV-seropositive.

The CDR3 DNA is TGCAGCGTTACGGGAGGGGGCCGGGAGACCCAGTACTTC. This sequence encodes CSVTGGGRETQYF. The rearrangement uses TRBV29-1 and TRBJ2-5; D is perhaps TRBD2 (8 bases). The germline CDR1 and CDR2 sequences are SQVTM and ANQGSEA. The CDR3 sequence is 13 residues long. Trimming stripped 5 bases from V and 5 bases from J, with 15 bases between. Filled out from reference TRBV29-1 and TRBJ2-5, the complete variable domain reads SAVISQKPSRDICQRGTSLTIQCQVDSQVTMMFWYRQQPGQSLTLIATANQGSEATYESGFVIDKFPISRPNLTFSTLTVSNMSPEDSSIYLCSVTGGGRETQYFGPGTRLLVL.

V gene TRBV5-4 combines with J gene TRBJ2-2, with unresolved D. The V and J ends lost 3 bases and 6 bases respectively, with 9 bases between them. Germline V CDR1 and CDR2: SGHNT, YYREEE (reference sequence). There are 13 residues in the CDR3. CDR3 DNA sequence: TGTGCCAGCAGCTACCAGAGCGCCGGGGAGCTGTTTTTT. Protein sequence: CASSYQSAGELFF.

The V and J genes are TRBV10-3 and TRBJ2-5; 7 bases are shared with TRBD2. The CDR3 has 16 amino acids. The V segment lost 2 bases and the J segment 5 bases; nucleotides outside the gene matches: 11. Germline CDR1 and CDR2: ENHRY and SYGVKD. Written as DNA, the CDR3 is TGTGCCATCAGTGAGAGGGGCCCGGGAGGTGGCGAGACCCAGTACTTC. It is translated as CAISERGPGGGETQYF.

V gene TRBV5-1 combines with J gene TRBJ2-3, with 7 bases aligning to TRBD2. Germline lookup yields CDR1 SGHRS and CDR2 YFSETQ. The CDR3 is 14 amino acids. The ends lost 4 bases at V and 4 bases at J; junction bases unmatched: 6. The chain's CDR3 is CASSGDYSPDTQYF. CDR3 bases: TGCGCCAGCAGCGGGGACTACTCTCCAGATACGCAGTATTTT. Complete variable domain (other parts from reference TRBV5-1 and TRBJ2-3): KAGVTQTPRYLIKTRGQQVTLSCSPISGHRSVSWYQQTPGQGLQFLFEYFSETQRNKGNFPGRFSGRQFSNSRSEMNVSTLELGDSALYLCASSGDYSPDTQYFGPGTRLTVL.

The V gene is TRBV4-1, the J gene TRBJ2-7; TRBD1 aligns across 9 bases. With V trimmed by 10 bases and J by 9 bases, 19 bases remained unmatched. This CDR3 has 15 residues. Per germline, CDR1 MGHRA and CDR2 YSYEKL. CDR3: CAIIYGDREKYRQYF. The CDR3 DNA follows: TGCGCCATCATTTATGGGGACAGGGAAAAGTATAGGCAGTACTTC.